This paragraph reports one T cell receptor (beta chain). This entry comes from a study of shared T cell receptors in the human thymus. CDR3 length: 22 residues. Trimming cost V 0 bases and J 4 bases; bases outside gene matches: 24. The germline V gene has CDR1 MGHRA and CDR2 YSYEKL. The method was immunoSEQ multiplex PCR; TCRdb's version includes in-frame clones alone and lacks a portion of them. The sample contains hundreds of thousands of clones, roughly 86% of which appear only once. These data also featured in a second study, about human thymus T cells. Turning to that study: Finnish infants who were healthy and having corrective surgery for congenital heart defects made up the donors. Thymic tissue was derived from resections collected during corrective heart surgery. Thymic and blood repertoires showed apparently biased V and J gene usage.

This clonotype was sampled from a boy younger than two with a congenital heart defect. What was sequenced was thymocytes. J is TRBJ1-2 and V is TRBV4-1; 9 bases are shared with TRBD1. The CDR3 here is CASSQDRQWGKRDRAFLYGYTF. As DNA, the CDR3 is TGCGCCAGCAGCCAAGATAGACAGTGGGGGAAAAGGGACAGGGCCTTTCTCTATGGCTACACCTTC.